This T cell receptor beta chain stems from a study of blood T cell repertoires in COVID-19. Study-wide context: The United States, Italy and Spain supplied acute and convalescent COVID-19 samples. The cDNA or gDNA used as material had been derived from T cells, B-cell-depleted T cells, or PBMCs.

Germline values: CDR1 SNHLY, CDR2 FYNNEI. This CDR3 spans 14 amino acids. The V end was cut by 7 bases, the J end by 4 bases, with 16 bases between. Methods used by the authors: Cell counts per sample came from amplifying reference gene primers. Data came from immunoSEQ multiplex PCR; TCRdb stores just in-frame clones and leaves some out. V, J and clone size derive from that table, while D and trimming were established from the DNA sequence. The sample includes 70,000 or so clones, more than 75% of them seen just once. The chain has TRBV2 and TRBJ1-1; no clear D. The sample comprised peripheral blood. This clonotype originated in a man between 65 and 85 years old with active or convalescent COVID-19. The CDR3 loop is CASTVETTGTEAFF. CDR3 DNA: TGTGCCAGCACTGTCGAGACTACGGGCACTGAAGCTTTCTTT.